Sequencing of this T cell receptor beta chain was carried out in a study of T-cell reconstitution after alpha-beta-depleted transplantation in children (TCRdb year 2016). Background on the whole study: Using TCR repertoire profiling, the study quantitatively followed how T-cell immune reconstitution unfolded in children after TCRalphabeta/CD19-depleted allogeneic hematopoietic cell transplantation. On the study overall, not on this receptor specifically: Hyperexpanded clone frequencies declined over subsequent months; after one year, T-cell counts and TCRbeta diversity were mostly attributed to newly produced T cells. In some patients, high TCRbeta diversity at day 60 was attributed to recipient T cells and intrathymic progenitors that had survived conditioning. About two months after transplant, the apparently early recovery of alphabetaT-cell counts reportedly depended on just several hundred clones that had expanded rapidly and came from non-depleted graft cells.

The library was generated by PCR. Sequencing was performed on an Illumina HiSeq 2500. TCR libraries were prepared with molecular barcoding, using unique molecular identifiers to normalize TCRbeta repertoire quantification. TCRdb took the public reads, trimmed them with fastp at Q25, ran MiXCR for clone calling and kept in-frame beta chains. Records with the same CDR3 protein are collapsed into one entry carrying the most frequent genes and DNA. The sample profile shows roughly 300,000 distinct CDR3 sequences; approximately 10% of them were found once. The ten largest clones capture 23% of the sample. This clonotype was seen repeatedly, ten times or more. Its antigen target is currently unknown. Per-base qualities were not stored, and no clone one base away is much larger. The treatment or condition label, as the study defines it: allogeneic hematopoietic cell transplantation with graft depleted of TCRalphabeta T cells and CD19 B cells. TCRalphabeta/CD19-depleted allogeneic hematopoietic cell grafts were given to the transplant recipients, all of whom were children.

Trimming removed 2 bases from V and 6 bases from J, leaving 21 bases between the germline ends. CDR1 and CDR2, per the germline V gene (reference sequence), are MNHEY and SMNVEV. The CDR3, cysteine through phenylalanine, is 17 amino acids long. The kept DNA is CDR3 alone, 51 bases in frame from the first base. This specimen was peripheral blood, taken 180 days after TCRalphabeta/CD19-depleted stem cell transplant. This sequence was found in a male patient aged 2-9 years who had a stem cell transplant for chronic granulomatous disease, so the T cells may come from the graft donor. The V and J genes are TRBV27 and TRBJ2-3, and the D gene may be TRBD2, 5 bases matching. The CDR3 here reads CASSLSQVGVTPDTQYF. The DNA is TGTGCCAGCAGTTTAAGTCAAGTCGGGGTGACCCCCGATACGCAGTATTTT.